These 5 T cell receptor beta chains were all obtained from the same sample, sequenced in a study of immune cell composition in non-small cell lung cancer. Normal lung sampling was at least 3 cm from the tumour, as distant as possible. Using immunoSEQ multiplex PCR, the repertoire was profiled, and TCRdb retains in-frame clones only, with some absent. The repertoire holds over 6,000 clones, with approximately 84% as singletons. Sequenced: non-adjacent lung tissue. These receptors came from a human donor with non-small cell lung cancer.

The chain recombines TRBV14 with TRBJ2-4; D is perhaps TRBD1 (5 bases). The V gene lost 2 bases and the J gene lost 0 bases, with 14 bases spanning the gap. From germline, CDR1 is SGHDN and CDR2 FVKESK. There are 17 residues in the CDR3. The CDR3 loop reads CASSQPERGLAKNIQYF. CDR3 in DNA: TGTGCCAGCAGCCAACCGGAAAGGGGTCTAGCCAAAAACATTCAGTACTTC.

The chain combines TRBV18 with TRBJ2-7; D unclear. Germline V lookup: CDR1 KGHSH, CDR2 LQKENI. V was shortened by 3 bases and J by 2 bases, with 2 bases between the two germline ends. The CDR3 loop spans 11 amino acids. The CDR3 is CASSPAYEQYF. The CDR3 DNA sequence: TGTGCCAGCTCACCTGCCTACGAGCAGTACTTC.

The gene calls are TRBV6-5 and TRBJ2-1; 11 positions match TRBD1. CDR1 is MNHEY, CDR2 SVGAGI, per germline. This CDR3 region has 14 residues. Losses at the gene ends were 5 bases for V and 8 bases for J; bases not matched to a gene: 5. This CDR3 reads CASSVGQGVDEQFF. In DNA, the CDR3 is TGTGCCAGCAGTGTGGGACAGGGGGTCGATGAGCAGTTCTTC.

This chain links TRBV5-1 with TRBJ1-1; D gene ambiguous. Trimming cost V 0 bases and J 12 bases, with 9 bases left between them. CDR1 and CDR2 (germline): SGHRS, YFSETQ. The CDR3 loop spans 11 amino acids. The CDR3 sequence is CASSLDGTSFF. Here the CDR3 DNA reads TGCGCCAGCAGCTTGGATGGTACGTCTTTCTTT.

This chain links TRBV4-2 with TRBJ1-5; D unresolved. This CDR3 comprises 13 residues. Looked up from germline, CDR1 is LGHNA and CDR2 is YNFKEQ. V was cut by 0 bases and J by 9 bases, with 9 bases left in between. CDR3 amino acids: CASSQDPGWPQHF. CDR3 sequence (DNA): TGTGCCAGCAGCCAAGACCCTGGTTGGCCCCAGCATTTT.